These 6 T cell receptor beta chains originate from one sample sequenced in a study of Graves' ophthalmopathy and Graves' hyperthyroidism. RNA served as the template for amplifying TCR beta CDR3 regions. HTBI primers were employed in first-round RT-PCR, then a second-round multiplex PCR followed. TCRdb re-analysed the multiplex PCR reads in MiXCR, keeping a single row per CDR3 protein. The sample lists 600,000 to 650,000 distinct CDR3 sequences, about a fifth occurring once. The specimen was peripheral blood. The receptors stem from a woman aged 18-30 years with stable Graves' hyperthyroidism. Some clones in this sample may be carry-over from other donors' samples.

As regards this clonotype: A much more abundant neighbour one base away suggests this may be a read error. The CDR3 is CASSLEASARLAGWSYEQYF. The CDR3 region has the DNA TGTGCCAGCAGCTTAGAAGCCTCCGCCCGACTAGCGGGATGGTCCTACGAGCAGTACTTC. V and J are TRBV11-2 and TRBJ2-7; 11 bases match TRBD2. V trimming: 0 bases; J trimming: 1 base; junction bases outside the gene matches: 14. CDR1 and CDR2 (germline): SGHAT, FQNNGV. The CDR3 extends over 20 amino acids. The full variable domain, in which reference TRBV11-2 and TRBJ2-7 provide the parts outside the CDR3, is EAGVAQSPRYKIIEKRQSVAFWCNPISGHATLYWYQQILGQGPKLLIQFQNNGVVDDSQLPKDRFSAERLKGVDSTLKIQPAKLEDSAVYLCASSLEASARLAGWSYEQYFGPGTRLTVT.

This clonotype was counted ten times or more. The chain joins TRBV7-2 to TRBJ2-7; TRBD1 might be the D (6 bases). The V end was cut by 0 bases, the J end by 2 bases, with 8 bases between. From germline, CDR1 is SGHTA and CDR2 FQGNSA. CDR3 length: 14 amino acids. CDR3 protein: CASSLAQGPYEQYF. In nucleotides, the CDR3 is TGTGCCAGCAGCTTAGCACAGGGCCCCTACGAGCAGTACTTC.

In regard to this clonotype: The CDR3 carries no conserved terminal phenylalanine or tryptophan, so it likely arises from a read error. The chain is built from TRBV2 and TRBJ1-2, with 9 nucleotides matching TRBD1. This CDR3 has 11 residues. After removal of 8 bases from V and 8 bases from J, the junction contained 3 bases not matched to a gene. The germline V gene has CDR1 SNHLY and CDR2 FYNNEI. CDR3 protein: CASRTGEGYTS. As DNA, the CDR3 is TGTGCCAGCCGGACAGGGGAAGGCTACACCTCC.

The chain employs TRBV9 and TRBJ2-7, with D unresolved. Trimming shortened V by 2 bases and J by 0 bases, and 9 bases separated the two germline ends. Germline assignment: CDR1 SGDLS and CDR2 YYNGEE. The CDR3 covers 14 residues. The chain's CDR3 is CASSVADASYEQYF. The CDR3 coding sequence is TGTGCCAGCAGCGTTGCCGATGCCTCCTACGAGCAGTACTTC.

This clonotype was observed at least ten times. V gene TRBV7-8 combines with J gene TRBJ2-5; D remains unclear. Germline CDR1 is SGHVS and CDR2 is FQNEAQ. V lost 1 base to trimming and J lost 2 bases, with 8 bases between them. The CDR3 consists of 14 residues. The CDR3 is CASSLGTTQETQYF. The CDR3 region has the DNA TGTGCCAGCAGCTTAGGAACAACTCAAGAGACCCAGTACTTC.

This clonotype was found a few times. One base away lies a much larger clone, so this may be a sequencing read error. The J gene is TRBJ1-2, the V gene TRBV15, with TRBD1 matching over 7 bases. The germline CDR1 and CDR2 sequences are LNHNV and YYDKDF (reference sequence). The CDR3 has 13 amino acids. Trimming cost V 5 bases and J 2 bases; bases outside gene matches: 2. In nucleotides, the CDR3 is TGTGCCACCAGCTCGGACAGGAACTATGGCTACACCTTC. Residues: CATSSDRNYGYTF. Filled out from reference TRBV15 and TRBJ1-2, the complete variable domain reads DAMVIQNPRYQVTQFGKPVTLSCSQTLNHNVMYWYQQKSSQAPKLLFHYYDKDFNNEADTPDNFQSRRPNTSFCFLDIRSPGLGDTAMYLCATSSDRNYGYTFGSGTRLTVV.